Below are 3 T cell receptor beta chains sequenced from a single sample in a study of technical replicates of blood from several donors. Sequencing used immunoSEQ multiplex PCR; TCRdb keeps in-frame clones, though not all of them. The table has under 55,000 clones, 90% to 96% seen once. Sequenced: T cells isolated from PBMCs. These receptors originate from a human donor in good health.

The CDR3 DNA sequence: TGTGCCAGCAGCATTTGGACTAGCGGGAGGATCGGCGAGCAGTACTTC. It yields the protein CASSIWTSGRIGEQYF. J is TRBJ2-7 and V is TRBV21-1; the table names TRBD2, a call not compared with the DNA. TRBV21-1 is noted as a pseudogene. The length of the CDR3 is 16 residues.

A single count supports this clone. V and J are TRBV10-3 and TRBJ1-2; 7 positions match TRBD1. Germline V lookup: CDR1 ENHRY, CDR2 SYGVKD. The length of the CDR3 is 15 residues. V shed 10 bases and J 2 bases; nucleotides not matched to a gene: 13. CDR3 sequence: CATTGETAPNYGYTF. CDR3 sequence (DNA): TGTGCCACCACAGGGGAGACGGCACCGAACTATGGCTACACCTTC.

This sequence joins TRBV7-9 and TRBJ2-7; a weak D match, TRBD2 (7 bases). The V gene lost 5 bases and the J gene lost 4 bases, with 18 bases spanning the gap. The CDR3 length is 15 residues. Germline values: CDR1 SEHNR, CDR2 FQNEAQ (reference sequence). The CDR3 sequence: CASSEGGASVYEQYF. Here the CDR3 DNA reads TGTGCCAGCAGCGAGGGGGGGGCTTCTGTGTACGAGCAGTACTTC.